The T cell receptor beta chain under discussion was sequenced for a study of OX40 agonist ivuxolimab in advanced cancers. On the study more broadly: Averaging about 60 years in age, with a range of roughly 20 to 90, the cohort was around 85% male. Two patients with cutaneous melanoma and one with hepatocellular carcinoma, three in total, showed partial responses.

The assay was immunoSEQ multiplex PCR, and TCRdb's table has in-frame clones only and misses some. The table lists 70,000 to 80,000 clones, 86% of them singletons. Patients had blood sampled at baseline and again on cycle 4 day 1 and cycle 7 day 1. The CDR3 loop spans 18 amino acids. V shed 7 bases and J 0 bases; nucleotides not matched to a gene: 14. Germline CDR1 and CDR2: SEHNR and FQNEAQ (reference sequence). A few counts support this clone. This sample includes further DNA sequences coding for the same CDR3. Material: CD4+ or CD8+ T cells sorted from blood, obtained in a trial of the OX40 agonist ivuxolimab. This receptor was identified in an adult with an advanced solid tumor such as melanoma, head and neck, liver or kidney cancer. The gene calls are TRBV7-9 and TRBJ2-1, with 8 bases aligning to TRBD2. CDR3 loop: CASIPGGGPLSSYNEQFF. In DNA form, the CDR3 reads TGTGCCAGCATCCCCGGGGGGGGACCACTTAGCTCCTACAATGAGCAGTTCTTC.